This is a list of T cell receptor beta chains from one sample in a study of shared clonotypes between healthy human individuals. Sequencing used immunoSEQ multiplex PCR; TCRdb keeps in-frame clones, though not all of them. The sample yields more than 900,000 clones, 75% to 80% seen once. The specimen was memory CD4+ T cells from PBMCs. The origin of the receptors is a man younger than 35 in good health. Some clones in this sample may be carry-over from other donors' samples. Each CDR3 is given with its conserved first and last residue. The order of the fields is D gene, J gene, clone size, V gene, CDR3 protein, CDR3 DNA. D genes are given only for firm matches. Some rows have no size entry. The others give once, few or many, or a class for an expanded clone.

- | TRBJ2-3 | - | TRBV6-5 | CGGTHGPGATDTQYF | TGCGGCGGCACCCACGGTCCAGGGGCTACAGATACGCAGTATTTT
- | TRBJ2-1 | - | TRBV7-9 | CASSLVGLRATQFF | TGTGCCAGCAGCCTGGTAGGACTCAGAGCAACGCAGTTCTTC
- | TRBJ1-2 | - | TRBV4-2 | CASSQEAGGNGYTF | TGTGCCAGCAGCCAAGAAGCAGGTGGGAATGGCTACACCTTC
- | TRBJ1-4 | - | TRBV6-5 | CASSYSLEGSNEKLFF | TGTGCCAGCAGTTACTCGCTAGAGGGTTCCAATGAAAAACTGTTTTTT
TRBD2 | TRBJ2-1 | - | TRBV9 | CASSRLAQVGEQFF | TGTGCCAGCAGCCGACTAGCTCAGGTGGGGGAGCAGTTCTTC
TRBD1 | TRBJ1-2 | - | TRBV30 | CASGQVFFGYTF | TGTGCCTCGGGACAGGTCTTTTTTGGCTACACCTTC
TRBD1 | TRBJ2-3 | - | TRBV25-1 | CASGQGPLGTDTQYF | TGTGCCAGCGGACAGGGCCCCCTGGGCACAGATACGCAGTATTTT
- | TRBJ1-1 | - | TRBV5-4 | CASSLGFEAFF | TGTGCCAGCAGCTTGGGTTTTGAAGCTTTCTTT
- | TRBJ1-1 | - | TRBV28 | CASRLHKNTEAFF | TGTGCCAGCAGGCTACACAAGAACACTGAAGCTTTCTTT
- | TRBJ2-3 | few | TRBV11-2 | CASSFSGDTQYF | TGTGCCAGCAGCTTTTCGGGAGATACGCAGTATTTT
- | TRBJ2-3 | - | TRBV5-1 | CASSLARADTDTQYF | TGCGCCAGCAGCTTGGCTCGGGCTGACACAGATACGCAGTATTTT
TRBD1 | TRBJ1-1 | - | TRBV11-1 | CASSFLDRGGTEAFF | TGTGCCAGCAGCTTTTTAGACAGGGGTGGCACTGAAGCTTTCTTT
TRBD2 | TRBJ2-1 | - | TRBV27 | CASNYRGSGTSGKRGEQFF | TGTGCCAGCAATTACAGGGGGTCTGGGACTAGCGGGAAAAGGGGTGAGCAGTTCTTC
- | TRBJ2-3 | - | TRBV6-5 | CASSYLDSRVDTQYF | TGTGCCAGCAGTTACTTGGACTCCCGGGTCGATACGCAGTATTTT
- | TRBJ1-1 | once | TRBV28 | CASSRTGGNTEAFF | TGTGCCAGCAGCCGGACCGGGGGGAACACTGAAGCTTTCTTT
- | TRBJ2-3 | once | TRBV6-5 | CASSYRGTDTQYF | TGTGCCAGCAGTTACCGGGGCACAGATACGCAGTATTTT
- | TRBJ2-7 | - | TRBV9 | CASSTTGSSYEQYF | TGTGCCAGCAGCACAACAGGGAGCTCCTACGAGCAGTACTTC
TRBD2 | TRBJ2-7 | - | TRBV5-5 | CASSVHPTSGTISYEQYF | TGTGCCAGCAGCGTCCATCCGACTAGCGGGACCATCTCCTACGAGCAGTACTTC
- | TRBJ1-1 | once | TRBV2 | CASRRLDEAFF | TGTGCCAGCAGACGGTTAGATGAAGCTTTCTTT
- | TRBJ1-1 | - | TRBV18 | CASSKALNTEAFF | TGTGCCAGCTCAAAGGCCTTGAACACTGAAGCTTTCTTT
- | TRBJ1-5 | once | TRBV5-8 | CASSFSRVDQPQHF | TGTGCCAGCAGCTTCAGCAGGGTCGACCAGCCCCAGCATTTT
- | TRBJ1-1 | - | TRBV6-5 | CASSPWDTEAFF | TGTGCCAGCAGTCCGTGGGACACTGAAGCTTTCTTT
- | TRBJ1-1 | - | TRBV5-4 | CASSPEGGSAEAFF | TGTGCCAGCAGCCCCGAGGGGGGCTCCGCTGAAGCTTTCTTT
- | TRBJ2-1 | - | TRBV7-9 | CASSLDGGRVNNEQFF | TGTGCCAGCAGCTTAGACGGGGGGCGCGTCAACAATGAGCAGTTCTTC
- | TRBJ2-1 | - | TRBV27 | CASSLEDKGNEQFF | TGTGCCAGCAGTTTGGAGGACAAAGGAAATGAGCAGTTCTTC
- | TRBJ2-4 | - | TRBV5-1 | CASSFTGPGDIQYF | TGCGCCAGCAGCTTCACAGGGCCCGGGGACATTCAGTACTTC
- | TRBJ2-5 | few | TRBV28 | CASSFSTWSETQYF | TGTGCCAGCAGTTTCAGTACTTGGTCGGAGACCCAGTACTTC
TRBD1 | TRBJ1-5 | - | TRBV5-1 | CASSFGQGVNQPQHF | TGCGCCAGCAGCTTTGGGCAGGGGGTTAATCAGCCCCAGCATTTT
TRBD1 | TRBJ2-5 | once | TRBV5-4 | CASSTGQTQETQYF | TGTGCCAGCAGCACGGGACAGACACAAGAGACCCAGTACTTC
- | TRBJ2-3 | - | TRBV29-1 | CSVEDRARSTDTQYF | TGCAGCGTTGAAGATAGAGCGAGGAGCACAGATACGCAGTATTTT